This T cell receptor (beta chain) appears in the sequencing data of a study of identical twins. Findings of the study overall: Models underestimated how often monozygotic twins shared out-of-frame TCR alpha.

The germline V gene encodes CDR1 MNHNS and CDR2 SASEGT. This CDR3 spans 18 amino acids. Deletions cut 3 bases from V and 4 bases from J, with 24 bases between. Regarding this clonotype: Antigen unknown.

One entry per CDR3 protein, called by TCRdb with MiXCR from the 5' RACE reads. The sample has 1.5 million to 2 million distinct CDR3 sequences, under 35% seen once. The J gene is TRBJ1-1, the V gene TRBV6-1; D is unclear. This receptor was taken from a newborn girl in good health. Sequenced material: cord blood. The CDR3: CASSDVFRLFREGTEAFF. The CDR3 DNA reads as TGTGCCAGCAGTGACGTCTTTAGGTTGTTCCGAGAGGGCACTGAAGCTTTCTTT.